The source of this T cell receptor beta chain is a study of blood T cell repertoires in COVID-19. Turning to the study itself: There were acute and convalescent COVID-19 samples, and they came from the United States, Italy and Spain. The cDNA or gDNA used as material had been derived from T cells, B-cell-depleted T cells, or PBMCs.

Germline CDR1 reads LGHDT; CDR2 reads YNNKEL (reference sequence). The CDR3 length is 13 residues. After removal of 2 bases from V and 6 bases from J, the junction contained 0 bases not matched to a gene. The authors' processing: Estimates of nucleated cell counts were drawn from the amplification of reference gene primers. The assay was immunoSEQ multiplex PCR, and TCRdb's table has in-frame clones only and misses some. V and J calls and clone size come straight from that table; D and trimming were deduced from the DNA. The data contain 100,000 to 120,000 clones, less than 85% of them singletons. The sequencing input was peripheral blood. This sequence originates from a woman in her thirties or forties with acute or convalescent COVID-19. The gene calls are TRBV3-1 (or the pseudogene TRBV3-2) and TRBJ2-2, with 7 bases matching TRBD1. The CDR3: CASSQQGAGELFF. The CDR3 nucleotides read TGTGCCAGCAGCCAACAGGGGGCCGGGGAGCTGTTTTTT.